Below are 9 T cell receptor beta chains sequenced from a single sample in a study of cytomegalovirus exposure and HLA in healthy donors. The PCR used 60 Vbeta and 13 Jbeta primers. Assay used: immunoSEQ multiplex PCR; TCRdb lists only in-frame clones, some missing. The sample contains 90,000 to 150,000 clones, about two thirds of which appear only once. The sample taken for sequencing was PBMCs. These receptors originate from a woman between 40 and 50 years old in good health and CMV-seropositive.

The sample holds a few counts of this clone. This chain connects TRBV28 to TRBJ1-1; D possibly corresponds to TRBD1 (6 bases). Trimming removed 7 bases from V and 3 bases from J, with 12 bases in between. The germline gives CDR1 MDHEN, CDR2 SYDVKM. This CDR3 has 13 residues. The CDR3 loop reads CASTRQGYTEAFF. The CDR3 DNA follows: TGTGCCAGCACCCGTCAGGGGTACACTGAAGCTTTCTTT. The entire variable domain, with the rest obtained from reference TRBV28 and TRBJ1-1, is as follows: DVKVTQSSRYLVKRTGEKVFLECVQDMDHENMFWYRQDPGLGLRLIYFSYDVKMKEKGDIPEGYSVSREKKERFSLILESASTNQTSMYLCASTRQGYTEAFFGQGTRLTVV.

This chain connects TRBV7-2 to TRBJ1-1, with D possibly matching TRBD1 (5 bases). The CDR3 sequence is 16 residues long. From germline, CDR1 is SGHTA and CDR2 FQGNSA. V lost 1 base, J lost 3 bases, and 15 bases lay in between. The CDR3 DNA is TGTGCCAGCAGCTTAGAACCAGACTTAGGGGACACTGAAGCTTTCTTT. Translating gives CASSLEPDLGDTEAFF.

V gene TRBV5-1 combines with J gene TRBJ1-1; 9 bases align to TRBD1. The CDR3 covers 14 residues. V lost 4 bases, J lost 4 bases, and 5 bases stayed unmatched. CDR1 and CDR2 (germline): SGHRS, YFSETQ. CDR3 bases: TGCGCCAGCAGCCAACAGGGGGCGGCCACTGAAGCTTTCTTT. Translated: CASSQQGAATEAFF.

This clone turned up a few times. The chain couples TRBV7-9 to TRBJ1-4; 7 nucleotides agree with TRBD1. This CDR3 is built from 15 residues. Per the germline V gene, CDR1 is SEHNR and CDR2 is FQNEAQ (reference sequence). V lost 7 bases to trimming and J lost 2 bases; unmatched junction nucleotides: 7. The CDR3 reads CASTYRGGTNEKLFF. The CDR3 DNA sequence: TGTGCCAGCACCTACAGGGGCGGCACTAATGAAAAACTGTTTTTT.

This sequence joins TRBV2 and TRBJ2-5; 8 bases line up with TRBD1. The CDR3 is made up of 15 amino acids. CDR1 is SNHLY and CDR2 is FYNNEI in the germline V gene. The V and J ends lost 6 bases and 6 bases, in that order; junction bases with no gene match: 12. This CDR3 is CASRLNPGQAQTQYF. The CDR3 DNA follows: TGTGCCAGCAGGCTCAATCCGGGACAGGCCCAGACCCAGTACTTC.

This chain joins TRBV10-2 and TRBJ1-1; TRBD1 matches 7 bases. The CDR3 sequence is 13 residues long. Germline CDR1 WSHSY, CDR2 SAAADI. Trimming at V came to 6 bases and at J to 3 bases, leaving 4 bases not matched to a gene. The CDR3 loop is CASRGDSYTEAFF. The CDR3 DNA follows: TGCGCCAGCAGGGGGGACAGTTACACTGAAGCTTTCTTT.

The chain carries TRBV9 and TRBJ2-3, with TRBD2 as a possible D gene (6 bases). Looked up from germline, CDR1 is SGDLS and CDR2 is YYNGEE. Deletions cut 0 bases from V and 1 base from J, with 12 bases between. The CDR3 has 16 amino acids. The DNA for the CDR3 is TGTGCCAGCAGCGTAGTTGGGAGGCGTGGCACAGATACGCAGTATTTT. Encoded protein: CASSVVGRRGTDTQYF.

This clone was counted only a few times. The J gene is TRBJ1-1, the V gene TRBV2, with 7 bases that match TRBD1. Per germline, CDR1 SNHLY and CDR2 FYNNEI. With 6 bases clipped from V and 3 bases from J, the junction kept 7 bases outside the gene matches. This CDR3 contains 14 residues. CDR3 DNA sequence: TGTGCCAGCAGCCTTCAGGGGGGAGACACTGAAGCTTTCTTT. This gives the protein CASSLQGGDTEAFF.

This clone has just one count. This rearrangement joins TRBV25-1 to TRBJ2-3; TRBD1 agrees at 12 bases. V gave up 6 bases and J gave up 6 bases; unmatched junction bases: 7. The CDR3 spans 15 residues. CDR1 is MGHDK, CDR2 SYGVNS, per germline. The CDR3 reads CASRTGQGASDTQYF. The CDR3 DNA sequence: TGTGCCAGCAGAACGGGACAGGGGGCTTCGGATACGCAGTATTTT. The full variable domain, its missing parts supplied by reference TRBV25-1 and TRBJ2-3, is EADIYQTPRYLVIGTGKKITLECSQTMGHDKMYWYQQDPGMELHLIHYSYGVNSTEKGDLSSESTVSRIRTEHFPLTLESARPSHTSQYLCASRTGQGASDTQYFGPGTRLTVL.